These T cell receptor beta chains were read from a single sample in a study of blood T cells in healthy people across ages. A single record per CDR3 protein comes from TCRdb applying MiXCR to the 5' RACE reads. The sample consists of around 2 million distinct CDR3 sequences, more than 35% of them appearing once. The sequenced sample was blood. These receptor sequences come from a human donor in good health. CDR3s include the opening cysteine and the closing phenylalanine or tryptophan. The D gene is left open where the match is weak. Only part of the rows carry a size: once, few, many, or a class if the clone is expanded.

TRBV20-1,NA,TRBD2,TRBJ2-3,TGCAGTGCTAGTATAGCGGGGTTGGATACGCAGTATTTT,CSASIAGLDTQYF
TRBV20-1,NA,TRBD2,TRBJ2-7,TGCAGTGCTAGAGCGGCTAGCGGGGGTCCTTACGAGCAGTACTTC,CSARAASGGPYEQYF
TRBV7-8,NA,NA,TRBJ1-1,TGTGCCAGCAGCTTAGCGATAGGTGCGACTGAAGCTTTCTTT,CASSLAIGATEAFF
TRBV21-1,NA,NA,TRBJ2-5,TGTGCCAGCACCTCTAAGGACAGCTCCCAAGAGACCCAGTACTTC,CASTSKDSSQETQYF
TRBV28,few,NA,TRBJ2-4,TGTGCCAGCAGCCAATCCCGTCACATTCAGTACTTC,CASSQSRHIQYF
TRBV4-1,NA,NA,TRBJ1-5,TGCGCCAGCAGCCAAGATTTGGGACACAATCAGCCCCAGCATTTT,CASSQDLGHNQPQHF
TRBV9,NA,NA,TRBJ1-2,TGTGCCAGCAGCGTAGGAATATCGTCTGGTGGCTACACCTTC,CASSVGISSGGYTF
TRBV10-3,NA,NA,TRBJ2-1,TGTACCATCAGGGAGGACAGTTCCTACAATGAGCAGTTCTTC,CTIREDSSYNEQFF
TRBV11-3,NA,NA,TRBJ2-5,TGTGCCAGCAGCTTAAACGGACGGTCCGGAGAGACCCAGTACTTC,CASSLNGRSGETQYF
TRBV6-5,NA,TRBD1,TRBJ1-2,TGTGCCAGCAGATCCTCCGGGACAGTATACTATGGCTACACCTTC,CASRSSGTVYYGYTF
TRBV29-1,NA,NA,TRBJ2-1,TGCAACGTTGAAGGCACCTCGAGGTCCAACAATGAGCAGTTCTTC,CNVEGTSRSNNEQFF
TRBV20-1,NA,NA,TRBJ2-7,TGCAGTGCTAGAAAACCCCGTCGGGAATTGGCCTACGAGCAGTACTTC,CSARKPRRELAYEQYF
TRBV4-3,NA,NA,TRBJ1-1,TGCGCCAGCAGAAGAACAGGGTATTTGGTTCGGGGCACTGAAGCTTTCTTT,CASRRTGYLVRGTEAFF
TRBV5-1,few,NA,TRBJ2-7,TGCGCCAGCAGCCCAACCGCCAGCCCCTACGAGCAGTACTTC,CASSPTASPYEQYF
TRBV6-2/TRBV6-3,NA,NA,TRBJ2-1,TGTGCCAGCAATTATTTACGGGCAGACAATGAGCAGTTCTTC,CASNYLRADNEQFF
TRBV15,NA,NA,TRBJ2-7,TGTGCCACCAGCAGCGATAAAAACTACGAGCAGTACTTC,CATSSDKNYEQYF
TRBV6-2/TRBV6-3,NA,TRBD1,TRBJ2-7,TGTGCCAGCAGTTCGGGGACAGGCAGGAGTTTTGCCTACGAGCAGTACTTC,CASSSGTGRSFAYEQYF
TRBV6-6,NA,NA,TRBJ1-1,TGTGCCAGCAGCCTCCCCCGAACCTACCTTGAAGCTTTCTTT,CASSLPRTYLEAFF
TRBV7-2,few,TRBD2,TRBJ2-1,TGTGCCAGCAGCTTACTTACAGCGGGGGGACCTAGCTCCTACAATGAGCAGTTCTTC,CASSLLTAGGPSSYNEQFF
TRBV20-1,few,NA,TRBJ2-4,TGCAGTGCTAGAGGACCTACGCGTGGGGAGCAGTACTTC,CSARGPTRGEQYF
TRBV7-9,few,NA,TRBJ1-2,TGTGCCAGCAGCTTAAACCCCTCTAACTATGGCTACACCTTC,CASSLNPSNYGYTF
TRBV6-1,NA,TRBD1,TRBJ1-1,TGTGCCAGCACAGTGACAGGGGTCGCTTTCTTT,CASTVTGVAFF
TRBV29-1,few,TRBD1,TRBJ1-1,TGCAGCGTAGGGGGACAGGTGAACACTGAAGCTTTCTTT,CSVGGQVNTEAFF
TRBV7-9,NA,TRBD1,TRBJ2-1,TGTGCCAGCAGCTTAGATTGGGGACAGGGGGCTTTGGATGAGCAGTTCTTC,CASSLDWGQGALDEQFF
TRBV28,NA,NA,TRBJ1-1,TGTGCCAGCAGTTTCAAGGGTTTAACTGAAGCTTTCTTT,CASSFKGLTEAFF
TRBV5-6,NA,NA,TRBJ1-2,TGTGCCAGCAGCCGGGGACGGATCGACTATGGCTACACCTTC,CASSRGRIDYGYTF
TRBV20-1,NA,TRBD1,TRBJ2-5,TGCAGTGCTAGAGATGTAAGGGACAGAAGATTGGGGGAGACCCAGTACTTC,CSARDVRDRRLGETQYF
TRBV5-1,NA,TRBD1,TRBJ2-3,TGCGCCAGCAGCTTCGAAACAGGGGGCGCGTCAGATACGCAGTATTTT,CASSFETGGASDTQYF
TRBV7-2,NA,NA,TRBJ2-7,TGTGCCAGCAGCTTAGCCTTAGGCAAGCAGTACTTC,CASSLALGKQYF